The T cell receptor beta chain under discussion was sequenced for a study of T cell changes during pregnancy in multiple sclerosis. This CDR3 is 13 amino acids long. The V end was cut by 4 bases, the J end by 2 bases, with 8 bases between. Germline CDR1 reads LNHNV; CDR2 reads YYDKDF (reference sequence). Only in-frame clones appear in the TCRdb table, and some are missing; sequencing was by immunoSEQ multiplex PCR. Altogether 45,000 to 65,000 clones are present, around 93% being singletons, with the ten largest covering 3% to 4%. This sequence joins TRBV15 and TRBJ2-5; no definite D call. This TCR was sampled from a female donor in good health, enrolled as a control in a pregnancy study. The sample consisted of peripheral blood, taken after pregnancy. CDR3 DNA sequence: TGTGCCACCAGCAAGGCTAGTCAAGAGACCCAGTACTTC. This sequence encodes CATSKASQETQYF.